The rows below give T cell receptor beta chains drawn from one sample of a study of T cell responses to AZD1222 COVID-19 vaccine. Repertoires were generated with immunoSEQ multiplex PCR, while TCRdb's copy carries only in-frame clones and drops some. The table lists some 110,000 clones, roughly nine tenths of them singletons. This specimen consisted of peripheral blood, obtained 28 days after the second dose of the MenACWY control vaccine. Every receptor here comes from an adult who received the MenACWY meningococcal vaccine as a control. Each CDR3 is given without its conserved first and last residue. Each record gives: J gene, V gene, CDR3 protein.

>TRBJ2-3|TRBV11-2
ASSLVGAPTDTQY
>TRBJ1-2|TRBV24-1
ATSDPGQPGNGYT
>TRBJ1-2|TRBV30
AWSVEGRNGYT
>TRBJ2-1|TRBV28
ASRGTGRYNEQF
>TRBJ1-1|TRBV18
ASSKTSVPEAF
>TRBJ1-2|TRBV19
ASSILAPPPTNYGYT
>TRBJ1-2|TRBV9
ASSVTGNYGYT
>TRBJ1-2|TRBV2
ASRAGQGGNYGYT
>TRBJ2-5|TRBV5-4
ASSKSRRTEETQY
>TRBJ1-2|TRBV23-1
ASQMNKEVLGYT
>TRBJ2-7|TRBV2
ASSPNRGIPYEQY
>TRBJ1-5|TRBV6-2/TRBV6-3
ASSSSLRDSNQPQH
>TRBJ2-2|TRBV5-1
ASSLEGTGELF
>TRBJ2-7|TRBV4-3
ASSQGWGHEQY
>TRBJ2-7|TRBV18
ASSRDTNEIYEQY
>TRBJ1-2|TRBV5-4
ASSPASVGGYT
>TRBJ2-3|TRBV7-8
ASTVIARADTQY
>TRBJ1-1|TRBV9
ASSVEGQGATEAF
>TRBJ2-7|TRBV29-1
SIRTHRDRVNEQY
>TRBJ2-3|TRBV7-2
ASSLGGAGAKGGTQY
>TRBJ1-2|TRBV6-5
ASIIIGQGDGYT
>TRBJ2-7|TRBV6-5
ASSYSRTITYEQY
>TRBJ2-7|TRBV5-5
ASSLSRGSRYEQY
>TRBJ2-3|TRBV19
ASRGRGGEIVPDTQY
>TRBJ2-3|TRBV5-1
ASSLWTSTDTQY
>TRBJ2-7|TRBV5-4
ASSSPTGGRSYEQY
>TRBJ1-3|TRBV7-2
ASSFGTGKSGNTIY
>TRBJ2-7|TRBV27
ASSLSSSWAESTYEQY
>TRBJ1-2|TRBV6-5
ASSYGGSAYGYT
>TRBJ1-2|TRBV27
ASSFSAGAYYGYT
>TRBJ1-2|TRBV7-9
ASSLWGSNYGYT
>TRBJ1-2|TRBV30
AWNPGRALYGYT